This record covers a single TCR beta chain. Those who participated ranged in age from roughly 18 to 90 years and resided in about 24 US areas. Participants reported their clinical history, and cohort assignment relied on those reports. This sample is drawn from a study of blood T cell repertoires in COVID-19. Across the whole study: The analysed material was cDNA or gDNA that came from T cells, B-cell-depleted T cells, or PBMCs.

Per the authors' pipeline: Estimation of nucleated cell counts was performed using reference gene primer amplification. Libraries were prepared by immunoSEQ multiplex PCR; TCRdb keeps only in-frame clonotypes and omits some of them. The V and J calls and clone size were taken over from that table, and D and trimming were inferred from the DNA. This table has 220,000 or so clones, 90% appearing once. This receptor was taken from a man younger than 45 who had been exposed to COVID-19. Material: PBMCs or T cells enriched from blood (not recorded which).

In nucleotides, the CDR3 is TGCGCCAGCAGTGATCAGAATAAACAGGGCGCAACTAATGAAAAACTGTTTTTT. This encodes CASSDQNKQGATNEKLFF. J is TRBJ1-4 and V is TRBV10-2; TRBD1 is a possible D gene (6 bases). V shed 3 bases and J shed 0 bases, with 17 bases lying between them. The CDR3 runs 18 residues. Germline V gene sequence: CDR1 WSHSY, CDR2 SAAADI.